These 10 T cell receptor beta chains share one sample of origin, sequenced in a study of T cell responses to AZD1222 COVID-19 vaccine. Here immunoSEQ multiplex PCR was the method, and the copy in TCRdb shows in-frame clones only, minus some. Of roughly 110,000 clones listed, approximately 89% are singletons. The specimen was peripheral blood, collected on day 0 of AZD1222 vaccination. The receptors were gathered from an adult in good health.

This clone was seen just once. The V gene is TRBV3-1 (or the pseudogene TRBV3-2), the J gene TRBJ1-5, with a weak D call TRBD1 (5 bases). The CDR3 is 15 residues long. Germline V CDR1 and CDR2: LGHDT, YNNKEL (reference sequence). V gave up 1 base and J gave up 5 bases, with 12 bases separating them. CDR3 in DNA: TGTGCCAGCAGCCAAGGGACGCCGGGGGATCAGCCCCAGCATTTT. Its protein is CASSQGTPGDQPQHF.

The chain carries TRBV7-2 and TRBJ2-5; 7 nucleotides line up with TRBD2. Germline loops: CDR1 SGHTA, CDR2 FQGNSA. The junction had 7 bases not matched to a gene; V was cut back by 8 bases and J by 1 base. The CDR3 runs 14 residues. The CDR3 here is CASSPPGGQETQYF. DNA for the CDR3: TGTGCCAGCTCACCCCCGGGGGGCCAAGAGACCCAGTACTTC. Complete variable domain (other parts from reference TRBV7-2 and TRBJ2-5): GAGVSQSPSNKVTEKGKDVELRCDPISGHTALYWYRQSLGQGLEFLIYFQGNSAPDKSGLPSDRFSAERTGGSVSTLTIQRTQQEDSAVYLCASSPPGGQETQYFGPGTRLLVL.

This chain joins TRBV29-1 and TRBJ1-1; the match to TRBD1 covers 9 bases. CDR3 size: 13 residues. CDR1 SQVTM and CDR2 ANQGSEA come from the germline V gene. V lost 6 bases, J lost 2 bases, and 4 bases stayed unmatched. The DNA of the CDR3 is TGCAGCGTGTCTACAGGGGGCAACACTGAAGCTTTCTTT. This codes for CSVSTGGNTEAFF.

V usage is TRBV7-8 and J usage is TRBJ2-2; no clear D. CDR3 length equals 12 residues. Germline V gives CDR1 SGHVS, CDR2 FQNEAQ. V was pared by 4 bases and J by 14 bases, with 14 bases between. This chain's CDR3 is CASSSEFKRLFF. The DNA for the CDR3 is TGTGCCAGCAGCTCAGAGTTTAAGCGCCTGTTTTTT.

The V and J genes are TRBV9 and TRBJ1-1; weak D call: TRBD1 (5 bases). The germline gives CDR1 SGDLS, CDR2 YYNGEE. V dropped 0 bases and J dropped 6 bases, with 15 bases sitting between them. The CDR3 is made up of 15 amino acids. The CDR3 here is CASSVVDRFFSEAFF. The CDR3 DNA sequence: TGTGCCAGCAGCGTAGTTGACAGATTTTTTTCTGAAGCTTTCTTT. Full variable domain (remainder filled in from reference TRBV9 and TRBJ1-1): DSGVTQTPKHLITATGQRVTLRCSPRSGDLSVYWYQQSLDQGLQFLIQYYNGEERAKGNILERFSAQQFPDLHSELNLSSLELGDSALYFCASSVVDRFFSEAFFGQGTRLTVV.

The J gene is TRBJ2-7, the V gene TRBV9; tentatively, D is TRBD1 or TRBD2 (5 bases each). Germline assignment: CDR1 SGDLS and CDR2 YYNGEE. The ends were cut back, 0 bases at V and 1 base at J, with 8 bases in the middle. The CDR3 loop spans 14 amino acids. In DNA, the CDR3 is TGTGCCAGCAGCGTAGGGGGGATGTCCTACGAGCAGTACTTC. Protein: CASSVGGMSYEQYF.

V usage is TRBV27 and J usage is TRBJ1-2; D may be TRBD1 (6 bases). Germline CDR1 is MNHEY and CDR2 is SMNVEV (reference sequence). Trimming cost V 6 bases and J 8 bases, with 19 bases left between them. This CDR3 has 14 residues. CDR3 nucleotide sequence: TGTGCCAGCAGACGGGCAGGGGCCTTGCACGGCTACACCTTC. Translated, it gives CASRRAGALHGYTF.

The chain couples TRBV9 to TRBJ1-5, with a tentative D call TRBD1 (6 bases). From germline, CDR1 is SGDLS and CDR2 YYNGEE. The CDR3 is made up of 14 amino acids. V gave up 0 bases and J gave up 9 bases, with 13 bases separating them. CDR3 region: CASSVEDSVGPQHF. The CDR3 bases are TGTGCCAGCAGCGTAGAGGACAGCGTGGGGCCCCAGCATTTT.

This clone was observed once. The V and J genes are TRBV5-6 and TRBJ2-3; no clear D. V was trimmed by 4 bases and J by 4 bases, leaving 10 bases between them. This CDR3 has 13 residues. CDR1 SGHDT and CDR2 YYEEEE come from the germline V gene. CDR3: CASSQTIADTQYF. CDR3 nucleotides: TGTGCCAGCAGCCAAACAATAGCAGATACGCAGTATTTT.

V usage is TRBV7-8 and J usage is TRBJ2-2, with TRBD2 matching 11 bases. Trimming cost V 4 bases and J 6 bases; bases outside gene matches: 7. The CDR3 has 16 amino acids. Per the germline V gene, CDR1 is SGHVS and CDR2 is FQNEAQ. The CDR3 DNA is TGTGCCAGCAGCTCCCGACTAGCGGGGAAGGCCGGGGAGCTGTTTTTT. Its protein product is CASSSRLAGKAGELFF.